The 6 T cell receptor beta chains listed next were all sequenced from one sample in a study of blood T cell repertoires in COVID-19. TCRdb's table, derived via immunoSEQ multiplex PCR, lists solely in-frame clones and lacks some. The repertoire consists of roughly 64,000 clones, with more than 60% occurring once and the leading ten covering 4% to 5.5%. The sequenced sample consisted of peripheral blood. These receptors all stem from a human donor in a cohort sampled during active COVID-19.

The chain employs TRBV14 and TRBJ2-1; 8 bases match TRBD2. Per germline, CDR1 SGHDN and CDR2 FVKESK. CDR3 length: 18 amino acids. With V trimmed by 5 bases and J by 4 bases, 16 bases remained unmatched. The CDR3 sequence is CASSTIPFSGVRYNEQFF. Written as DNA, the CDR3 is TGTGCCAGCAGCACGATCCCCTTTAGCGGGGTAAGGTACAATGAGCAGTTCTTC.

The rearrangement links TRBV3-1 (or the pseudogene TRBV3-2) to TRBJ2-2, with 12 bases matching TRBD2. There are 16 residues in the CDR3. Germline assignment: CDR1 LGHDT and CDR2 YNNKEL (reference sequence). Trimming cost V 3 bases and J 4 bases; bases outside gene matches: 3. The CDR3 protein is CASSHRLAGATGELFF. The CDR3 nucleotides read TGTGCCAGCAGCCATCGACTAGCGGGGGCCACCGGGGAGCTGTTTTTT.

This clone was observed a handful of times. The chain joins TRBV3-1 (or the pseudogene TRBV3-2) to TRBJ2-5; D may be TRBD2 (6 bases). V lost 1 base and J lost 4, with 16 bases in between. The CDR3 runs 16 residues. The germline gives CDR1 LGHDT, CDR2 YNNKEL (reference sequence). The CDR3 reads CASSQGFGGVLETQYF. The CDR3, as DNA: TGTGCCAGCAGCCAAGGTTTTGGCGGGGTCCTAGAGACCCAGTACTTC.

The rearrangement uses TRBV11-2 and TRBJ2-7; 11 bases align to TRBD2. Trimming cost V 4 bases and J 3 bases; bases outside gene matches: 8. Germline lookup yields CDR1 SGHAT and CDR2 FQNNGV. CDR3 size: 16 residues. The DNA of the CDR3 is TGTGCCAGCAGCTCATATAGCGGGGGGGCTAGCTACGAGCAGTACTTC. It codes for CASSSYSGGASYEQYF.

J is TRBJ2-5 and V is TRBV7-9; the match to TRBD2 covers 12 bases. V trimming: 6 bases; J trimming: 5 bases; junction bases outside the gene matches: 7. The V gene's germline CDR1 is SEHNR and CDR2 FQNEAQ (reference sequence). The CDR3 runs 15 residues. CDR3: CASRDGLAGLETQYF. The CDR3 DNA is TGTGCCAGCAGGGACGGACTAGCGGGGTTGGAGACCCAGTACTTC.

The chain carries TRBV19 and TRBJ1-1; D gene uncertain. Trimming shortened V by 7 bases and J by 3 bases, and 12 bases separated the two germline ends. CDR1 is LNHDA, CDR2 SQIVND, per germline (reference sequence). This CDR3 is built from 13 residues. The CDR3 DNA is TGTGCCAGTAAGCTGATTGGAGACACTGAAGCTTTCTTT. Protein product: CASKLIGDTEAFF.